Listed below are T cell receptor beta chains from one sample, sequenced in a study of identical twins. MiXCR, run by TCRdb on the 5' RACE reads, gives a single entry per CDR3 protein. The table lists some 790,000 distinct CDR3 sequences, about 18% of them singletons. In addition, the sample was reused for a study of T cells expressing NK-cell markers.

Material: PBMCs. These receptors all stem from a young woman in good health. CDR3s include the opening cysteine and the closing phenylalanine or tryptophan. The D gene is left open where the match is weak.

NA	TRBV7-9	TRBJ1-2	CASSFGGAWAYGYTF
NA	TRBV5-1	TRBJ2-7	CASSLGDPYEQYF
NA	TRBV10-2	TRBJ2-1	CASSDFDEQFF
NA	TRBV5-1	TRBJ2-1	CASSLAAGPYNEQFF
TRBD1	TRBV29-1	TRBJ2-2	CSAAYRGNTGELFF
TRBD2	TRBV29-1	TRBJ2-2	CSVRGLTNTGELFF
TRBD2	TRBV20-1	TRBJ2-1	CSLQLLAGGLHEQFF
TRBD1	TRBV20-1	TRBJ1-5	CSAGTENQPQHF
TRBD2	TRBV12-3/TRBV12-4	TRBJ2-1	CASSLSGSRSEQFF
NA	TRBV18	TRBJ2-5	CASSPGVLTETQYF
NA	TRBV3-1	TRBJ2-7	CASSRPSGGTYEQYF
NA	TRBV7-2	TRBJ1-6	CASTLASSYNSPLHF
NA	TRBV10-2	TRBJ2-5	CASSESTEYRETQYF
NA	TRBV6-5	TRBJ2-5	CASSYLRLYARETQYF
NA	TRBV5-1	TRBJ2-7	CASSLEQGEQYF
NA	TRBV7-9	TRBJ1-2	CASSEGSRPSGGYTF
NA	TRBV11-2	TRBJ2-7	CASSLFGAWLYEQYF
TRBD2	TRBV11-3	TRBJ2-1	CASSLVLLAGVGNEQFF
NA	TRBV6-2/TRBV6-3	TRBJ2-5	CASLRRGEETQYF
NA	TRBV6-2/TRBV6-3	TRBJ2-7	CAISDRSYEQYF
NA	TRBV27	TRBJ2-3	CASSFSPFGDTQYF
TRBD1	TRBV10-3	TRBJ2-3	CAISDRDRGTDTQYF
NA	TRBV20-1	TRBJ1-2	CSASPRGDYGYTF
NA	TRBV12-3/TRBV12-4	TRBJ2-3	CASSFVMGNTQYF
TRBD2	TRBV10-3	TRBJ2-1	CAISVGQLAATGYEQFF
NA	TRBV7-9	TRBJ2-7	CASSPQLGPRTYEQYF
NA	TRBV6-4	TRBJ2-1	CASSLFSGANEQFF
NA	TRBV5-1	TRBJ1-1	CASSLVPLNTEAFF
NA	TRBV5-1	TRBJ2-1	CASSLAGASLAPRFF
NA	TRBV29-1	TRBJ1-2	CSVAGGDSYGYTF
NA	TRBV5-1	TRBJ2-3	CASSLVRRDTDTQYF
TRBD2	TRBV5-1	TRBJ2-5	CASSLQRGDVETQYF
NA	TRBV7-2	TRBJ1-3	CASSLFGGRGNTIYF
NA	TRBV20-1	TRBJ2-1	CSATQARSSYNEQFF
NA	TRBV7-6	TRBJ2-2	CASRYRPGTAGELFF
NA	TRBV7-2	TRBJ1-1	CASSLVRRYGTEAFF
NA	TRBV4-3	TRBJ1-1	CASSRYATEGLSAFF
TRBD2	TRBV12-3/TRBV12-4	TRBJ2-5	CASTFFSGLAGGSRGETQYF
NA	TRBV5-1	TRBJ2-1	CASTRESSYNEQFF
NA	TRBV6-5	TRBJ1-2	CASSYSSDIFYGYTF
NA	TRBV3-1	TRBJ2-5	CASSRWIIQETQYF
NA	TRBV20-1	TRBJ2-4	CSARTHLSLAKNIQYF
NA	TRBV3-1	TRBJ1-1	CASTLQGLNTEAFF
TRBD2	TRBV5-1	TRBJ2-5	CASSAPGLAGEETQYF
NA	TRBV6-1	TRBJ2-1	CASRTAPDNEQFF
TRBD2	TRBV7-2	TRBJ2-3	CASSLGGSGSNTQYF
NA	TRBV5-1	TRBJ2-1	CATGGGSANEQFF
NA	TRBV20-1	TRBJ2-5	CSARNARQGETQYF
TRBD1	TRBV6-5	TRBJ1-2	CASSYSRDRVYGYTF
TRBD1	TRBV12-3/TRBV12-4	TRBJ2-7	CASSLRGPTFYEQYF
TRBD2	TRBV7-9	TRBJ2-3	CASSSGPGLAADTQYF